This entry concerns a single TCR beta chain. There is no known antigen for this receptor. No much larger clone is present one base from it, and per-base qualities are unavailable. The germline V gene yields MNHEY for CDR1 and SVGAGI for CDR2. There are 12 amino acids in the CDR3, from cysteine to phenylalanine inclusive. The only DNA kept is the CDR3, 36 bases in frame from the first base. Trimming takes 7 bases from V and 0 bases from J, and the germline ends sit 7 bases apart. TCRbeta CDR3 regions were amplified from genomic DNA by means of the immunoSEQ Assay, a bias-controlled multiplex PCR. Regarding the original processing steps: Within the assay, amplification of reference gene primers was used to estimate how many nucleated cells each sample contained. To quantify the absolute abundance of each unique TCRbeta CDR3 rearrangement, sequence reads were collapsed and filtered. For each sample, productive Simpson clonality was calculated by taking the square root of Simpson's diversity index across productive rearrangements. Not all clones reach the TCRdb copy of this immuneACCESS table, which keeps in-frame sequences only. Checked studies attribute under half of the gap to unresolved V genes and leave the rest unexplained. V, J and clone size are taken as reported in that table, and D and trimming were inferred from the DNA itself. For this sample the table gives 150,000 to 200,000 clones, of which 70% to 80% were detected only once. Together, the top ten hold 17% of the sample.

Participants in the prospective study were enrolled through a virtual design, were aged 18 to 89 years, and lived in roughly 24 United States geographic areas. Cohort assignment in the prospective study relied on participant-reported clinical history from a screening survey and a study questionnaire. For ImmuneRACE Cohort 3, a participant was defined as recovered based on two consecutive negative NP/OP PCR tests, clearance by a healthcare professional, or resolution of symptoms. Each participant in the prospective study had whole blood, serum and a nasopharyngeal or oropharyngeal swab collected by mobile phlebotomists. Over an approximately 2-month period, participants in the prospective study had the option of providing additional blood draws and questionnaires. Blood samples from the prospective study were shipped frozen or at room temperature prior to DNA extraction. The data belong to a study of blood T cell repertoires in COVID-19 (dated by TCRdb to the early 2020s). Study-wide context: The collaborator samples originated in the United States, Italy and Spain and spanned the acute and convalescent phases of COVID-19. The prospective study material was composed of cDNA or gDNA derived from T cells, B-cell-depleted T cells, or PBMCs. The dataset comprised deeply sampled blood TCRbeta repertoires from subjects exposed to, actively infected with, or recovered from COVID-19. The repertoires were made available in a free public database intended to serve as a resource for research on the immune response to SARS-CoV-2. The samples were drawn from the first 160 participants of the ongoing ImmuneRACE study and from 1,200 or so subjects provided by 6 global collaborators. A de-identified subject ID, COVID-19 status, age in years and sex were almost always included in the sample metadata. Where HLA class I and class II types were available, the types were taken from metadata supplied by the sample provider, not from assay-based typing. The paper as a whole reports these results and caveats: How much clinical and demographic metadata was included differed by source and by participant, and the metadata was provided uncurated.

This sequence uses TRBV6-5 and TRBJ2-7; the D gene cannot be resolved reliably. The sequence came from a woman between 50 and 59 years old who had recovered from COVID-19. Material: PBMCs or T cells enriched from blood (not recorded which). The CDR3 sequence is CASNSDSYEQYF. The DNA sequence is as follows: TGTGCCAGCAACTCTGACTCCTACGAGCAGTACTTC.